Following are 19 T cell receptor beta chains from one sample sequenced in a study of blood T cell repertoires in COVID-19. TCRdb's copy holds only in-frame clones and misses some; the assay was immunoSEQ multiplex PCR. The sample comprises 250,000 to 350,000 clones, 87% of which are singletons, and approximately 8% rests with the top ten. The sample taken for sequencing was peripheral blood. The receptors were gathered from a woman between 50 and 59 years old who had recovered from COVID-19.

The chain carries TRBV5-1 and TRBJ2-7, with TRBD1 identical over 7 bases. V lost 4 bases, J lost 2 bases, and 6 bases stayed unmatched. The length of the CDR3 is 14 residues. Germline CDR1 is SGHRS and CDR2 is YFSETQ. The CDR3 region has the DNA TGCGCCAGCAGCGTGGACAGGTTAGCCTACGAGCAGTACTTC. It specifies CASSVDRLAYEQYF.

V is TRBV30 and J is TRBJ2-7; D gene uncertain. Trimming stripped 5 bases from V and 7 bases from J, with 18 bases between. The CDR3 loop spans 13 amino acids. Germline assignment: CDR1 GTSNPN and CDR2 SVGIG (reference sequence). The CDR3 bases are TGTGCCTGGCAGTTTGGGCCTACCCTTGAGCAGTACTTC. Amino acid sequence: CAWQFGPTLEQYF.

This chain joins TRBV15 and TRBJ2-7, with D unclear. Germline values: CDR1 LNHNV, CDR2 YYDKDF (reference sequence). V dropped 0 bases and J dropped 3 bases, with 3 bases sitting between them. The CDR3 sequence is 12 residues long. CDR3 DNA: TGTGCCACCAGCAGAGATCACTACGAGCAGTACTTC. Protein: CATSRDHYEQYF.

The sample holds one count of this clone. V usage is TRBV7-2 and J usage is TRBJ1-1, with D possibly being TRBD1 (5 bases). This CDR3 contains 14 residues. CDR1 is SGHTA, CDR2 FQGNSA, per germline. V lost 2 bases and J 1 base, leaving 8 bases between the germline ends. The CDR3 spells CASSLTQGNTEAFF. For the CDR3, the DNA is TGTGCCAGCAGCTTAACCCAGGGGAACACTGAAGCTTTCTTT.

CDR3 sequence (DNA): TGTGCCAGCAGATCCGAACCGGGACTAGCTTACAATGAGCAGTTCTTC. This codes for CASRSEPGLAYNEQFF. The V call is TRBV5-4, the J call TRBJ2-1; the match to TRBD2 covers 9 bases. This CDR3 spans 16 amino acids. Unmatched junction bases numbered 10, after V lost 5 bases and J lost 4 bases. The V gene's germline CDR1 is SGHNT and CDR2 YYREEE (reference sequence).

This rearrangement joins TRBV5-6 to TRBJ2-7, with D maybe TRBD1 (6 bases). This CDR3 comprises 18 residues. V gave up 2 bases and J gave up 5 bases, with 26 bases separating them. Germline V gives CDR1 SGHDT, CDR2 YYEEEE. CDR3 DNA sequence: TGTGCCAGCAGCTTTTTTCCACGATTACCAGGGGTTGGGAACGAGCAGTACTTC. The encoded protein is CASSFFPRLPGVGNEQYF.

This chain links TRBV6-4 with TRBJ1-2; D not certain. Per the germline V gene, CDR1 is MRHNA and CDR2 is SNTAGT. The V gene lost 2 bases and the J gene lost 4 bases, with 14 bases spanning the gap. CDR3 size: 15 residues. CDR3 DNA: TGTGCCAGCAGTGACGGGCGGGCAGAAAGCTATGGCTACACCTTC. Its translation: CASSDGRAESYGYTF.

J is TRBJ2-1 and V is TRBV19; 9 positions match TRBD2. Germline CDR1 reads LNHDA; CDR2 reads SQIVND (reference sequence). J lost 8 bases, V lost 5 bases, and 13 bases had no gene match. CDR3 length equals 16 residues. The CDR3 protein is CASSHHWASGNDEQFF. The CDR3, as DNA: TGTGCCAGTAGTCACCATTGGGCTAGCGGGAATGATGAGCAGTTCTTC.

The chain uses TRBV30 and TRBJ1-1; tentatively, D is TRBD1 (5 bases). The CDR3 loop spans 13 amino acids. Germline V gene sequence: CDR1 GTSNPN, CDR2 SVGIG (reference sequence). The ends were cut back, 4 bases at V and 2 bases at J, with 11 bases in the middle. The CDR3, as DNA: TGTGCCTGGACGCGGCAGGGAAACACTGAAGCTTTCTTT. Amino acid sequence: CAWTRQGNTEAFF. Filled out from reference TRBV30 and TRBJ1-1, the complete variable domain reads SQTIHQWPATLVQPVGSPLSLECTVEGTSNPNLYWYRQAAGRGLQLLFYSVGIGQISSEVPQNLSASRPQDRQFILSSKKLLLSDSGFYLCAWTRQGNTEAFFGQGTRLTVV.

V usage is TRBV6-6 and J usage is TRBJ1-5; 8 bases agree with TRBD1. The V gene end was trimmed by 6 bases and the J gene end by 3 bases; junction bases not matched to a gene: 4. Germline V lookup: CDR1 MNHNY, CDR2 SVGAGI (reference sequence). The CDR3 runs to 14 residues. The DNA for the CDR3 is TGTGCCAGCAGGCGACAGGGGAACAATCAGCCCCAGCATTTT. Protein sequence: CASRRQGNNQPQHF.

V and J are TRBV10-1 and TRBJ2-7, with TRBD1 identical over 8 bases. The V gene's germline CDR1 is WNHNN and CDR2 SYGVQD (reference sequence). The trim removed 6 bases at V and 3 bases at J, leaving 16 bases unmatched. The CDR3 runs 17 residues. CDR3 nucleotides: TGCGCCAGCAGAAGACGATTACCAGGGGGCCCCCACTACGAGCAGTACTTC. Amino acids: CASRRRLPGGPHYEQYF.

The J gene is TRBJ2-1, the V gene TRBV24-1; D is perhaps TRBD1 (5 bases). The CDR3 is made up of 16 amino acids. Germline V gene lookup returns CDR1 KGHDR and CDR2 SFDVKD. With 4 bases removed from V and 1 base from J, the gap between germline ends came to 13 bases. In DNA form, the CDR3 reads TGTGCCACCAGTGACCGCCAGGGATGGTCCTACAATGAGCAGTTCTTC. It translates to CATSDRQGWSYNEQFF.

The chain is built from TRBV28 and TRBJ2-1; TRBD2 agrees at 13 bases. This CDR3 spans 16 amino acids. With V trimmed by 6 bases and J by 1 base, 3 bases remained unmatched. Germline values: CDR1 MDHEN, CDR2 SYDVKM. The CDR3 DNA reads as TGTGCCAGCAGGGGACTAGCGGGGATATCCTACAATGAGCAGTTCTTC. It codes for CASRGLAGISYNEQFF.

The V and J genes are TRBV19 and TRBJ1-5, with D possibly being TRBD1 (5 bases). CDR1 is LNHDA, CDR2 SQIVND, per germline (reference sequence). V was pared by 4 bases and J by 6 bases, with 13 bases between. This CDR3 contains 14 residues. The DNA of the CDR3 is TGTGCCAGTAGTACCTCCGGGGGGGTTCAGCCCCAGCATTTT. Residues: CASSTSGGVQPQHF.

The chain employs TRBV4-1 and TRBJ1-4, with no clear D. CDR1 is MGHRA, CDR2 YSYEKL, per germline. This CDR3 spans 16 amino acids. Trimming left V 0 bases short and J 7 bases short, with 15 bases between. In DNA, the CDR3 is TGCGCCAGCAGCCAAGAAGTAGGAGAACTAATTGAAAAACTGTTTTTT. It is translated as CASSQEVGELIEKLFF.

This chain links TRBV7-3 with TRBJ2-6; TRBD1 matches at 7 bases. Germline CDR1 reads SGHTA; CDR2 reads FQGTGA. The CDR3 is 17 residues long. V shed 1 base and J 0 bases; nucleotides not matched to a gene: 3. In nucleotides, the CDR3 is TGTGCCAGCAGCTTAAAGGGACAGCTCTCTGGGGCCAACGTCCTGACTTTC. As protein: CASSLKGQLSGANVLTF.

The chain carries TRBV4-1 and TRBJ2-5; 7 bases align to TRBD2. Looked up from germline, CDR1 is MGHRA and CDR2 is YSYEKL. This CDR3 region has 16 residues. The V gene end was trimmed by 0 bases and the J gene end by 4 bases; junction bases not matched to a gene: 8. This chain's CDR3 is CASSQEGSGIGETQYF. The CDR3 bases are TGCGCCAGCAGCCAAGAAGGGAGCGGGATCGGAGAGACCCAGTACTTC.

The chain is built from TRBV5-1 and TRBJ1-1, with TRBD1 matching over 7 bases. This CDR3 region has 14 residues. Germline CDR1 SGHRS, CDR2 YFSETQ. J was trimmed by 5 bases and V by 3 bases; bases with no gene match: 7. Written as DNA, the CDR3 is TGCGCCAGCAGCTCGATGACAGGGCAAACTGAAGCTTTCTTT. Protein: CASSSMTGQTEAFF.

The chain carries TRBV5-8 and TRBJ1-6, with 7 bases identical to TRBD1. Germline assignment: CDR1 SGHTS and CDR2 YDEGEE. V was clipped by 4 bases and J by 6 bases; unmatched bases: 4. The CDR3 is made up of 14 amino acids. CDR3 nucleotide sequence: TGTGCCAGCAGCCTCCGGGACAGTAATTCACCCCTCCACTTT. Encoded protein: CASSLRDSNSPLHF.